This T cell receptor (beta chain) was sequenced in a study of T-cell reconstitution after alpha-beta-depleted transplantation in children (dated by TCRdb to about 2016). A note on the overall study: Using TCR repertoire profiling, the study followed T-cell immune reconstitution in a quantitative way in children after TCRalphabeta/CD19-depleted allogeneic hematopoietic cell transplantation. Results the study describes overall, beyond this receptor: The frequencies of hyperexpanded clones fell over the following months, and after one year, T-cell counts and TCRbeta diversity were mostly attributed to newly produced T cells. Apparently early alphabetaT-cell count recovery about two months after transplant reportedly relied on only several hundred rapidly expanded clones derived from non-depleted graft cells. In some patients, high TCRbeta diversity at day 60 was attributed to recipient T cells and intrathymic progenitors that had survived conditioning.

The method behind the library was PCR. The data were produced on an Illumina HiSeq 2500. TCR libraries were prepared with molecular barcoding, using unique molecular identifiers to normalize TCRbeta repertoire quantification. Using fastp at Q25 and MiXCR, TCRdb reprocessed the public reads and kept productive beta chains. CDR3 protein duplicates are merged, each entry listing the most common genes and DNA. The sample data list around 450,000 distinct CDR3 sequences, and about 45% of these were observed just once. The ten largest make up roughly a quarter of the sample. The treatment or condition label, read with the paper, signifies: allogeneic hematopoietic cell transplantation with graft depleted of TCRalphabeta T cells and CD19 B cells. Transplant recipients were children who received TCRalphabeta/CD19-depleted allogeneic hematopoietic cell grafts. This clonotype was counted between two and nine times. Its antigen is unknown. No base quality values were provided; no much bigger clone lies one nucleotide off.

The germline V gene gives CDR1 as MNHNS and CDR2 as SASEGT. V is cut back by 6 bases and J by 3 bases, with 13 bases in the junction unmatched. CDR3 length: 16 amino acids, cysteine to phenylalanine. The retained sequence is limited to the CDR3, 48 bases, with the frame set at the first base. The rearranged chain carries TRBV6-1 and TRBJ2-7; 8 central bases correspond to TRBD1. The origin of this receptor is a girl aged 2-9 years with aplastic anemia, due to receive a stem cell transplant. The sequencing here drew on PBMCs, taken before TCRalphabeta/CD19-depleted stem cell transplant. The CDR3 amino acid sequence is: CASSRQGFSVVYEQYF. The DNA sequence follows: TGTGCCAGCAGCAGACAGGGGTTCTCGGTCGTCTACGAGCAGTACTTC.